The present T cell receptor (beta chain) was sequenced within a study of blood T cell repertoires in COVID-19 (dated by TCRdb to about 2020). With regard to the full study: Samples covering the acute and convalescent phases of COVID-19 were provided by collaborators in the United States, Italy and Spain. The material from the prospective study consisted of cDNA or gDNA derived from T cells, B-cell-depleted T cells, or PBMCs. Nearly every sample came with metadata listing a de-identified subject ID, COVID-19 status, age in years and sex. The repertoires were released in a freely available public database intended as a resource for research on the immune response to SARS-CoV-2. The dataset comprised deeply sampled blood TCRbeta repertoires from subjects exposed to, actively infected with, or recovered from COVID-19. HLA class I and class II types, where available, came from metadata supplied by the sample provider rather than from assay-based typing. The samples were drawn from the first 160 participants of the ongoing ImmuneRACE study and from 1,254 subjects provided by 6 global collaborators.

About this clone itself: What antigen it recognizes has not been identified. No qualities accompany the bases; no much larger clone lies one base away.

TCRbeta CDR3 regions were amplified from genomic DNA by means of the immunoSEQ Assay, a bias-controlled multiplex PCR. For the original study's pipeline: The number of nucleated cells in each sample was estimated from the amplification of reference gene primers within the assay. To quantify the absolute abundance of each unique TCRbeta CDR3 rearrangement, sequence reads were collapsed and filtered. For each sample, productive Simpson clonality was calculated as the square root of Simpson's diversity index across productive rearrangements. The clones in this table, taken by TCRdb from immuneACCESS, are in-frame only. Not every clone is retained; where verified, under half of the shortfall comes from an unresolved V gene, and the cause of the rest is unknown. V and J calls and clone size are as listed in that table; D and trimming were resolved from the DNA. Counted in this sample were tens of thousands of clones; 84% of them appeared once. Roughly 4.4% of the sample comes from the top ten.

The collaborating institutions used their own protocols to collect whole blood in K2EDTA tubes. Collaborator samples were shipped for TCRbeta analysis as frozen whole blood, isolated PBMCs, or DNA extracted from either sample type. General study outcomes and caveats: The amount of clinical and demographic metadata varied by source and participant and was provided uncurated.

The junction carries 19 bases between V and J, which are trimmed by 6 bases and 4 bases respectively. The CDR3 sequence holds 16 residues, the cysteine and phenylalanine included. The entry retains the CDR3 DNA only, 48 bases that are in frame from base 1. In the germline V gene, CDR1 corresponds to LGHNT and CDR2 to FRNRAP. Material: peripheral blood. The clonotype was recovered from a man aged 50 to 59 with active COVID-19. Recombination connected TRBV12-5 to TRBJ1-5; the D gene identity is not certain. The nucleotide sequence reads as follows: TGTGCTAGTGGCCCAGACGTCCGGCCGGGAAATCAGCCCCAGCATTTT. This yields the protein CASGPDVRPGNQPQHF.